These 25 T cell receptor beta chains were all obtained from the same sample, sequenced in a study of neurological immune-mediated disorders. Indicated time point: longitudinal time-point 1 (baseline). MiXCR, run by TCRdb on the 5' RACE reads, gives a single entry per CDR3 protein. This repertoire shows approximately 37,000 distinct CDR3 sequences, 3.2% found once; its top ten account for more than 7%. Sequenced material: PBMCs. Receptors originate from a woman aged 55 to 70 with multiple sclerosis.

This clonotype rates as medium-sized (0.01 to 0.1%). The J gene is TRBJ2-7, the V gene TRBV5-1; D may correspond to TRBD1 or TRBD2 (7 bases each). CDR3 length: 13 residues. Trimming took 4 bases from V and 6 from J, leaving 14 bases between them. CDR1 is SGHRS and CDR2 is YFSETQ in the germline V gene. Here the CDR3 reads CASSQDREGEQYF. The CDR3 coding sequence is TGCGCCAGCAGCCAAGACAGGGAGGGCGAGCAGTACTTC.

This clonotype came up many times. The chain combines TRBV20-1 with TRBJ2-7, with 10 bases identical to TRBD1. The CDR3 has 15 residues. J lost 2 bases, V lost 8 bases, and 12 bases had no gene match. In germline, CDR1 is DFQATT, CDR2 SNEGSKA (reference sequence). CDR3 DNA: TGCAGTCCCCGCCCCCTCGACAGGGGGCCCTACGAGCAGTACTTC. Translating it yields CSPRPLDRGPYEQYF.

This clonotype was seen a few times. One end of the junction is discordant with germline, which a read error may explain. This chain joins TRBV3-1 and TRBJ2-7; D uncertain. In germline, CDR1 is LGHDT, CDR2 YNNKEL (reference sequence). This CDR3 spans 12 amino acids. The DNA of the CDR3 is TGTGACAGCAGCAAAGCTGTCTACGAGCAGTACTTC. This sequence encodes CDSSKAVYEQYF.

This clonotype was observed many times. V is TRBV15 and J is TRBJ1-6; D remains ambiguous. This CDR3 is 14 amino acids long. The V end was cut by 1 base, the J end by 10 bases, with 11 bases between. The germline gives CDR1 LNHNV, CDR2 YYDKDF (reference sequence). CDR3 residues: CATSRVPGGSPLHF. CDR3 in DNA: TGTGCCACCAGCAGAGTTCCCGGAGGGTCACCCCTCCACTTT.

The CDR3 here is CASSLTQGLNQPQHF. CDR3 in DNA: TGTGCCAGCAGTTTAACTCAGGGCCTTAATCAGCCCCAGCATTTT. The chain combines TRBV27 with TRBJ1-5; TRBD1 might be the D (5 bases). V was clipped by 2 bases and J by 4 bases, with 12 bases between them. Germline assignment: CDR1 MNHEY and CDR2 SMNVEV (reference sequence). This CDR3 contains 15 residues.

At least ten counts were recorded for this clonotype. The rearrangement links TRBV4-2 to TRBJ2-7; 10 positions agree with TRBD1. CDR1 is LGHNA and CDR2 is YNFKEQ in the germline V gene. This CDR3 is 17 amino acids long. V lost 4 bases, J lost 5 bases, and 14 bases stayed unmatched. CDR3 sequence: CASSLLVRDRGTHEQYF. CDR3 nucleotide sequence: TGTGCCAGCAGCCTCCTAGTCCGGGACAGGGGTACCCACGAGCAGTACTTC.

In this sample, this clonotype turned up many times. The chain joins TRBV30 to TRBJ1-2; D ambiguous. V gave up 4 bases and J gave up 1 base, with 7 bases separating them. CDR3 length: 12 residues. The germline V gene has CDR1 GTSNPN and CDR2 SVGIG (reference sequence). The CDR3 sequence is CAWINVNYGYTF. The CDR3 coding sequence is TGTGCCTGGATCAACGTTAACTATGGCTACACCTTC.

The rearrangement uses TRBV3-1 and TRBJ1-1; D may be TRBD1 (5 bases). V was clipped by 0 bases and J by 1 base, with 6 bases between them. Germline values: CDR1 LGHDT, CDR2 YNNKEL (reference sequence). This CDR3 has 14 residues. CDR3 DNA: TGTGCCAGCAGCCAAGAACAGGAGAACACTGAAGCTTTCTTT. Amino acids: CASSQEQENTEAFF.

In its sample, this clonotype was seen many times. The J gene is TRBJ2-3, the V gene TRBV5-1; D is possibly TRBD2 (5 bases). This CDR3 comprises 14 residues. The germline V and J ends were trimmed by 0 bases and 1 base, with 6 bases remaining between them. Germline values: CDR1 SGHRS, CDR2 YFSETQ. The CDR3 is CASSLGGRTDTQYF. Here the CDR3 DNA reads TGCGCCAGCAGCTTGGGAGGGCGCACAGATACGCAGTATTTT.

There are many counts of this clonotype. The chain couples TRBV10-3 to TRBJ2-7, with 11 positions matching TRBD1. CDR1 and CDR2 (germline): ENHRY, SYGVKD. The V and J ends lost 0 bases and 3 bases, in that order; junction bases with no gene match: 7. The CDR3 runs to 17 residues. CDR3 nucleotides: TGTGCCATCAGTGAGTCGGCGCTGGGACAGGGGGACTACGAGCAGTACTTC. This sequence encodes CAISESALGQGDYEQYF.

The CDR3 DNA is TGTGCCAGCAGCCAAGTAACGGGACAGCAAGAGACCCAGTACTTC. It yields the protein CASSQVTGQQETQYF. The V call is TRBV4-2, the J call TRBJ2-5; 7 positions match TRBD1. V lost 1 base to trimming and J lost 2 bases; unmatched junction nucleotides: 4. The CDR3 is made up of 15 amino acids. CDR1 LGHNA and CDR2 YNFKEQ come from the germline V gene.

This clonotype has ten or more counts. The chain uses TRBV20-1 and TRBJ1-2; TRBD1 aligns across 7 bases. Germline V gene sequence: CDR1 DFQATT, CDR2 SNEGSKA (reference sequence). V trimming: 1 base; J trimming: 7 bases; junction bases outside the gene matches: 6. This CDR3 region has 13 residues. The CDR3 region has the DNA TGCAGTGCTAGAGTGGAGGGGGCGCTTGGCTACACCTTC. Amino acids: CSARVEGALGYTF.

This clonotype was counted ten times or more. The chain recombines TRBV18 with TRBJ2-7; D possibly corresponds to TRBD1 (7 bases). V shed 9 bases and J shed 8 bases, with 17 bases lying between them. The CDR3 has 12 amino acids. Per germline, CDR1 KGHSH and CDR2 LQKENI. CDR3 coding DNA: TGTGCCAGTCACCCCAGGGGGGAGAAGCAGTACTTC. Its translation: CASHPRGEKQYF.

At least ten counts were recorded for this clonotype. The chain couples TRBV7-2 to TRBJ2-5, with 7 bases lining up with TRBD2. Germline V gene lookup returns CDR1 SGHTA and CDR2 FQGNSA. The V gene end was trimmed by 5 bases and the J gene end by 4 bases; junction bases not matched to a gene: 7. This CDR3 has 14 amino acids. CDR3: CASSPAGVRETQYF. CDR3 DNA sequence: TGTGCCAGCAGCCCCGCGGGGGTTCGAGAGACCCAGTACTTC.

Many counts were recorded for this clonotype. The chain carries TRBV20-1 and TRBJ2-7; 7 bases map to TRBD2. With 6 bases clipped from V and 6 bases from J, the junction kept 11 bases outside the gene matches. Per the germline V gene, CDR1 is DFQATT and CDR2 is SNEGSKA (reference sequence). The CDR3 totals 13 residues. CDR3 nucleotides: TGCAGTGCCCTGACTAGCCAGGCAGGCGAGCAGTACTTC. It specifies CSALTSQAGEQYF.

This clonotype has a count of ten or more. V and J are TRBV5-1 and TRBJ2-5; D not resolved. V lost 2 bases and J 1 base, leaving 3 bases between the germline ends. The CDR3 consists of 12 residues. The V gene's germline CDR1 is SGHRS and CDR2 YFSETQ. This CDR3 is CASSFSQETQYF. DNA of the CDR3: TGCGCCAGCAGCTTTTCCCAAGAGACCCAGTACTTC. The full variable domain, with the rest looked up from reference TRBV5-1 and TRBJ2-5, is KAGVTQTPRYLIKTRGQQVTLSCSPISGHRSVSWYQQTPGQGLQFLFEYFSETQRNKGNFPGRFSGRQFSNSRSEMNVSTLELGDSALYLCASSFSQETQYFGPGTRLLVL.

This clonotype was seen at least ten times. V gene TRBV11-2 combines with J gene TRBJ1-1, with D hard to call. The CDR3 has 11 amino acids. Trimming cost V 3 bases and J 6 bases, with 5 bases left between them. CDR1 SGHAT and CDR2 FQNNGV come from the germline V gene. The CDR3 DNA follows: TGTGCCAGCAGCTTGTCATCTGAAGCTTTCTTT. This sequence encodes CASSLSSEAFF. The full variable domain, rest sourced from reference TRBV11-2 and TRBJ1-1, is EAGVAQSPRYKIIEKRQSVAFWCNPISGHATLYWYQQILGQGPKLLIQFQNNGVVDDSQLPKDRFSAERLKGVDSTLKIQPAKLEDSAVYLCASSLSSEAFFGQGTRLTVV.

This clonotype was observed at least ten times. The chain has TRBV2 and TRBJ2-5; 8 bases are a match to TRBD2. V was clipped by 4 bases and J by 3 bases; unmatched bases: 1. In germline, CDR1 is SNHLY, CDR2 FYNNEI. This CDR3 comprises 13 residues. The CDR3 reads CASSAGREETQYF. CDR3 DNA sequence: TGTGCCAGCAGTGCCGGGAGGGAAGAGACCCAGTACTTC.

The chain couples TRBV28 to TRBJ2-1, with a possible D match to TRBD2 (5 bases). The CDR3 totals 18 residues. V shed 1 base and J shed 2 bases, with 18 bases lying between them. Germline V gene lookup returns CDR1 MDHEN and CDR2 SYDVKM. CDR3 loop: CASSLYGKSEGTYNEQFF. The DNA of the CDR3 is TGTGCCAGCAGTTTATACGGGAAATCAGAGGGCACCTACAATGAGCAGTTCTTC. Using reference TRBV28 and TRBJ2-1 for the parts outside the CDR3, the full variable domain is DVKVTQSSRYLVKRTGEKVFLECVQDMDHENMFWYRQDPGLGLRLIYFSYDVKMKEKGDIPEGYSVSREKKERFSLILESASTNQTSMYLCASSLYGKSEGTYNEQFFGPGTRLTVL.

This clonotype was counted many times. The chain combines TRBV20-1 with TRBJ1-4, with 7 bases aligning to TRBD1. Trimming took 6 bases from V and 4 from J; bases not matched to a gene: 5. The V gene's germline CDR1 is DFQATT and CDR2 SNEGSKA (reference sequence). The CDR3 extends over 13 amino acids. The CDR3 here is CSARQGSNEKLFF. Here the CDR3 DNA reads TGCAGTGCCCGACAGGGTAGTAATGAAAAACTGTTTTTT.

This clonotype was observed many times. V and J are TRBV20-1 and TRBJ2-2, with D unresolved. Germline CDR1 DFQATT, CDR2 SNEGSKA (reference sequence). This CDR3 contains 12 residues. V lost 1 base and J lost 6, with 6 bases in between. This CDR3 is CSARGLPGELFF. Written as DNA, the CDR3 is TGCAGTGCTAGAGGACTCCCCGGGGAGCTGTTTTTT.

This clonotype was counted many times. The chain combines TRBV3-1 with TRBJ2-3; 8 bases align to TRBD2. Trimming at V came to 6 bases and at J to 6 bases, leaving 2 bases not matched to a gene. Germline lookup yields CDR1 LGHDT and CDR2 YNNKEL (reference sequence). The CDR3 covers 12 residues. The CDR3 nucleotides are TGTGCCAGCAGGGGCGGGGGGGATACGCAGTATTTT. As protein: CASRGGGDTQYF.

In its sample, this clonotype was seen many times. V usage is TRBV14 and J usage is TRBJ2-3, with D possibly matching TRBD1 (5 bases). The CDR3 sequence is 15 residues long. Germline V gene lookup returns CDR1 SGHDN and CDR2 FVKESK. Deletions cut 1 base from V and 1 base from J, with 9 bases between. The CDR3 loop reads CASSQVGVGTDTQYF. Here the CDR3 DNA reads TGTGCCAGCAGCCAAGTAGGGGTGGGCACAGATACGCAGTATTTT.

This clonotype has a count of ten or more. In nucleotides, the CDR3 is TGTGCCAGCTCAACCCTCCCCCCCAGGGCCAATGAGCAGTTCTTC. It is translated as CASSTLPPRANEQFF. The chain combines TRBV12-3 or TRBV12-4 with TRBJ2-1; possible D gene TRBD1, 5 bases. The CDR3 extends over 15 amino acids. V lost 8 bases and J lost 6, with 20 bases in between.

This clonotype was recorded many times. V gene TRBV20-1 combines with J gene TRBJ2-1, with D maybe TRBD1 (6 bases). CDR1 and CDR2 (germline): DFQATT, SNEGSKA (reference sequence). This CDR3 has 12 amino acids. Trimming stripped 3 bases from V and 6 bases from J, with 9 bases between. Here the CDR3 DNA reads TGCAGTGCTAGTAAACAGGGCAATGAGCAGTTCTTC. Translating it yields CSASKQGNEQFF.